A selection of T cell receptor beta chains follows, all from one sample in a study of shared clonotypes between healthy human individuals. The method was immunoSEQ multiplex PCR; TCRdb's version includes in-frame clones alone and lacks a portion of them. The profile shows over 2 million clones, roughly 96% of them singletons. Sequencing was carried out using naive CD4+ T cells sorted from blood. These TCRs come from a man aged 18 to 35 in good health. Each CDR3 is given with its conserved first and last residue. A D gene is named only where the DNA matches it firmly. Clone size appears in some rows only: once, few, many, or a class for an expanded clone.

j_call d_call v_call clone_size cdr3_aa cdr3_nt
TRBJ2-1 - TRBV9 - CASSVRGATPAGEQFF TGTGCCAGCAGCGTCCGGGGGGCTACCCCGGCGGGTGAGCAGTTCTTC
TRBJ2-1 TRBD2 TRBV7-9 - CASSLMPGGFYNEQFF TGTGCCAGCAGCTTAATGCCGGGGGGGTTTTACAATGAGCAGTTCTTC
TRBJ2-7 - TRBV5-6 - CASSPTESYEQYF TGTGCCAGCAGCCCCACAGAGTCCTACGAGCAGTACTTC
TRBJ2-7 TRBD1 TRBV5-4 - CASSPGQGLYEQYF TGTGCCAGCAGCCCGGGACAGGGCCTCTACGAGCAGTACTTC
TRBJ1-1 - TRBV9 - CASSVALNTEAFF TGTGCCAGCAGCGTAGCGTTGAACACTGAAGCTTTCTTT
TRBJ1-4 - TRBV5-1 - CASSPQGGNEKLFF TGCGCCAGCAGCCCACAGGGTGGTAATGAAAAACTGTTTTTT
TRBJ2-5 - TRBV29-1 - CSVGGHGGETQYF TGCAGCGTTGGCGGACACGGGGGAGAGACCCAGTACTTC
TRBJ1-5 TRBD1 TRBV27 - CASSRTGGHQPQHF TGTGCCAGCAGTCGGACAGGGGGCCATCAGCCCCAGCATTTT
TRBJ1-6 - TRBV30 - CASAIVGAKSSPLHF TGTGCCTCGGCCATTGTGGGGGCAAAAAGTTCACCCCTCCACTTT
TRBJ2-3 - TRBV5-4 - CASSLKQVTDTQYF TGTGCCAGCAGCTTGAAGCAGGTCACAGATACGCAGTATTTT
TRBJ2-5 - TRBV9 - CASSVGPAGPGTQYF TGTGCCAGCAGCGTAGGCCCGGCCGGTCCGGGGACCCAGTACTTC
TRBJ1-1 TRBD1 TRBV28 - CASSTGEGKTEAFF TGTGCCAGCAGCACAGGGGAGGGGAAGACTGAAGCTTTCTTT
TRBJ2-5 - TRBV5-1 - CASSLVGTAQETQYF TGCGCCAGCAGCTTGGTTGGTACAGCCCAAGAGACCCAGTACTTC
TRBJ2-7 - TRBV30 - CACRRQGGTYEQYF TGTGCCTGCCGCAGACAGGGAGGAACCTACGAGCAGTACTTC
TRBJ2-7 TRBD2 TRBV25-1 - CASTGRTSGIFEQYF TGTGCCAGCACCGGACGGACTAGCGGGATTTTCGAGCAGTACTTC
TRBJ2-5 - TRBV9 once CASSVTTVPQETQYF TGTGCCAGCAGCGTAACGACAGTCCCTCAAGAGACCCAGTACTTC
TRBJ1-5 - TRBV10-3 - CAISEGNEGNQPQHF TGTGCCATCAGTGAGGGGAATGAGGGCAATCAGCCCCAGCATTTT
TRBJ1-4 - TRBV6-5 - CASSRPEGKLFF TGTGCCAGCAGCCGCCCGGAGGGAAAACTGTTTTTT
TRBJ1-1 - TRBV7-9 once CASSLGQAASVNTEAFF TGTGCCAGCAGCTTAGGTCAGGCGGCGAGTGTGAACACTGAAGCTTTCTTT
TRBJ1-1 TRBD1 TRBV18 - CASSRTGYSEAFF TGTGCCAGCTCCCGGACAGGGTACAGTGAAGCTTTCTTT
TRBJ1-6 - TRBV5-6 once CASSPRRNSPLHF TGTGCCAGCAGCCCCAGGAGGAATTCACCCCTCCACTTT
TRBJ1-2 TRBD1 TRBV5-4 - CASSKGALVYGYTF TGTGCCAGCAGTAAGGGGGCCCTCGTCTATGGCTACACCTTC
TRBJ2-7 - TRBV29-1 - CSVESGFEQYF TGCAGCGTTGAATCGGGATTCGAGCAGTACTTC
TRBJ2-4 - TRBV5-1 - CASSLGVGNIQYF TGCGCCAGCAGCTTGGGTGTGGGAAACATTCAGTACTTC
TRBJ1-4 TRBD1 TRBV30 - CAWGTGGAEKLFF TGTGCCTGGGGGACAGGGGGAGCGGAAAAACTGTTTTTT
TRBJ1-4 - TRBV18 - CASSPDLNEKLFF TGTGCCAGCTCCCCGGATCTGAATGAAAAACTGTTTTTT
TRBJ2-4 - TRBV2 - CASTSEGENIQYF TGTGCCAGCACCTCAGAGGGGGAAAACATTCAGTACTTC
TRBJ2-1 TRBD1 TRBV11-2 - CASSSNRGSYNEQFF TGTGCCAGCAGCTCAAACAGGGGTAGTTACAATGAGCAGTTCTTC
TRBJ1-2 - TRBV7-9 - CASSPSLRDGYGYTF TGTGCCAGCAGCCCGTCCCTCCGGGACGGCTATGGCTACACCTTC
TRBJ2-7 TRBD2 TRBV7-6 - CASSNRLAGVSEQYF TGTGCCAGCAGCAATCGACTAGCGGGAGTATCCGAGCAGTACTTC
TRBJ2-7 TRBD1 TRBV29-1 - CSVRQGTYEQYF TGCAGCGTCCGACAGGGTACCTACGAGCAGTACTTC
TRBJ1-2 TRBD1 TRBV19 - CASSGDRGTYGYTF TGTGCCAGTAGTGGGGACAGGGGGACGTATGGCTACACCTTC
TRBJ2-1 TRBD2 TRBV5-1 - CASSQGTSLEQFF TGCGCCAGCAGCCAGGGGACTAGCCTTGAGCAGTTCTTC
TRBJ1-3 TRBD1 TRBV11-3 - CASSLEGQGSGNTIYF TGTGCCAGCAGCTTAGAGGGACAGGGCTCTGGAAACACCATATATTTT
TRBJ2-5 - TRBV27 - CANQETQYF TGTGCCAACCAAGAGACCCAGTACTTC
TRBJ2-1 TRBD2 TRBV5-4 - CASSLGLAGINEQFF TGTGCCAGCAGCTTGGGCTTAGCGGGAATCAATGAGCAGTTCTTC
TRBJ2-1 - TRBV10-2 - CASSESHGLIGVYNEQFF TGCGCCAGCAGTGAGTCTCACGGACTAATTGGGGTCTACAATGAGCAGTTCTTC
TRBJ2-3 TRBD2 TRBV30 many CAWTVLAGGWGADTQYF TGTGCCTGGACGGTACTAGCGGGAGGGTGGGGCGCGGATACGCAGTATTTT
TRBJ1-2 - TRBV29-1 - CSVDSPNYGYTF TGCAGCGTTGACAGCCCTAACTATGGCTACACCTTC
TRBJ2-5 TRBD2 TRBV5-1 - CASRGLAGVQETQYF TGCGCCAGCCGCGGTCTAGCGGGAGTACAAGAGACCCAGTACTTC
TRBJ1-4 - TRBV10-1 - CARWTYTAVLGWAEKLFF TGCGCCAGGTGGACTTACACGGCCGTGCTAGGGTGGGCTGAAAAACTGTTTTTT
TRBJ2-7 TRBD1 TRBV4-1 - CASSQGGDRDRRPLGQYF TGCGCCAGCAGCCAAGGCGGGGACCGGGACAGGAGACCGCTGGGGCAGTACTTC
TRBJ1-2 - TRBV5-1 - CASSQVGQKNYGYTF TGCGCCAGCAGCCAGGTGGGACAAAAAAACTATGGCTACACCTTC
TRBJ2-7 - TRBV10-3 - CAISESGRSSYEQYF TGTGCCATCAGTGAGTCAGGCAGGTCCTCCTACGAGCAGTACTTC
TRBJ1-4 TRBD1 TRBV5-1 - CASSEGDRTNEKLFF TGCGCCAGCAGCGAGGGGGACAGAACTAATGAAAAACTGTTTTTT
TRBJ2-5 - TRBV29-1 - CSVAGQGGETQYF TGCAGCGTAGCAGGACAGGGAGGGGAGACCCAGTACTTC
TRBJ2-7 - TRBV30 - CAWSPLTRHEQYF TGTGCCTGGAGTCCCCTGACCAGGCACGAGCAGTACTTC
TRBJ1-5 TRBD1 TRBV6-5 - CASSRGQNNQPQHF TGTGCCAGCAGTAGGGGACAGAACAATCAGCCCCAGCATTTT
TRBJ1-6 - TRBV5-1 - CASSPGLLGTPLHF TGCGCCAGCAGCCCGGGACTTTTAGGGACACCCCTCCACTTT
TRBJ2-7 TRBD2 TRBV12-5 - CASGVRESTSGVPYEQYF TGTGCTAGTGGTGTACGTGAATCGACTAGCGGGGTTCCCTACGAGCAGTACTTC
TRBJ1-5 TRBD1 TRBV28 - CASSLRTGESNQPQHF TGTGCCAGCAGTTTACGGACAGGGGAAAGCAATCAGCCCCAGCATTTT